This TCR beta chain emerged from a study of T cell repertoires in cytomegalovirus infection. TCRdb reprocessed the reads with MiXCR, giving one entry per CDR3 protein. The table lists about 140,000 distinct CDR3 sequences, 32% of them singletons. This clonotype was seen a single time. Antigen specificity is unknown. Sequenced material: CD8+ T cells from cultured PBMCs, taken from culture after CMV antigen stimulation. This receptor was obtained from a human donor in good health (CMV status not recorded). Some clones in this sample may be carry-over from other donors' samples.

CDR3 nucleotide sequence: TGTGCCAGCACCATGACTTGGGATGAGCAGTTCTTC. Protein: CASTMTWDEQFF. J is TRBJ2-1 and V is TRBV7-4; D gene uncertain. The CDR3 has 12 amino acids. Germline V CDR1 and CDR2: SGHVT, SQSDAQ. Trimming shortened V by 7 bases and J by 8 bases, and 12 bases separated the two germline ends.